The T cell receptor beta chain described here comes from a study of Graves' ophthalmopathy and Graves' hyperthyroidism. Whole-study context: Peripheral blood samples were taken at initial diagnosis, before any treatment.

General study results and limits: Most expanded thyroid clonotypes above 0.001 frequency also appeared in blood.

The V end lost 7 bases, the J end lost 7 bases, and 17 bases lay between the germline ends. CDR3 length: 13 amino acids. Germline CDR1 reads SGHRS; CDR2 reads YFSETQ. RNA transcripts yielded amplified TCR beta CDR3 regions. After a first-round RT-PCR with HTBI primers, a second-round multiplex PCR was run. Each CDR3 protein gets one entry after TCRdb re-called the multiplex PCR reads with MiXCR. The table has roughly 420,000 distinct CDR3 sequences, about 21% seen once. No progression to ophthalmopathy over 18 months defined stable hyperthyroidism. Orbital computed tomography and thyroid ultrasound, along with TRAb, serum thyroxine and clinical symptoms, underpinned diagnosis. This clonotype showed up many times. Its antigen is currently unknown.

This clonotype was obtained from a young woman with stable Graves' hyperthyroidism. The J gene is TRBJ1-1, the V gene TRBV5-1; maybe TRBD1 (6 bases). Sequenced: peripheral blood. The DNA for the CDR3 is TGCGCCAGCCAAGGGGGGCCGCGGGGTGAAGCTTTCTTT. Translating gives CASQGGPRGEAFF.